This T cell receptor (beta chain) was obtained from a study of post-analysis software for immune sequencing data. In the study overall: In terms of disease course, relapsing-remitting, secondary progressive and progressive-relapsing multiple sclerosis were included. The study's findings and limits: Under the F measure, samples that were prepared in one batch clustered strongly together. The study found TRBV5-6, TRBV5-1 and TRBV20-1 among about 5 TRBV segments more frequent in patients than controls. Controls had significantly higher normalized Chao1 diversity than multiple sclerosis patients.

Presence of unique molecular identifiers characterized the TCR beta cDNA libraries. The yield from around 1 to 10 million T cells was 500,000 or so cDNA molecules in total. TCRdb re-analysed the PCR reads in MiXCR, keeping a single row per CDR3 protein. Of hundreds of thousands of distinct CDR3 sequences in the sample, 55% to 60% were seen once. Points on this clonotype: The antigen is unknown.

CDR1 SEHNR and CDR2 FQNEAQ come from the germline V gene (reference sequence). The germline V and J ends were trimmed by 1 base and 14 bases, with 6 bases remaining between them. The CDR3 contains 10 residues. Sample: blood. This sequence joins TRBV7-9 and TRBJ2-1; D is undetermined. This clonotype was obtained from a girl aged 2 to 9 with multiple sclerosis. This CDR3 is CASSLEEKFF. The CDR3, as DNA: TGTGCCAGCAGCTTAGAAGAAAAGTTCTTC. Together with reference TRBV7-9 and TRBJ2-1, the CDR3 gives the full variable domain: DTGVSQNPRHKITKRGQNVTFRCDPISEHNRLYWYRQTLGQGPEFLTYFQNEAQLEKSRLLSDRFSAERPKGSFSTLEIQRTEQGDSAMYLCASSLEEKFFGPGTRLTVL.